The 10 T cell receptor beta chains below come from one sample, sequenced in a study of CD8 T cells in acute hepatitis C reinfection. As to time point: naive CD8 control sorted from an acute-time-point sample. TCRdb's copy holds only in-frame clones and misses some; the assay was immunoSEQ multiplex PCR. The table lists about 38,000 clones, around nine tenths of them singletons, with 0.5% in the top ten. Sequenced material: naive CD8+ T cells from PBMCs. Every receptor here comes from a man aged 25-45 years with chronic hepatitis C.

V is TRBV5-5 and J is TRBJ2-4; no reliable D call. CDR1 is SGHKS, CDR2 YYEKEE, per germline (reference sequence). Trimming took off 0 bases at V and 6 bases at J, with 7 bases between the two ends. The CDR3 has 13 residues. This CDR3 is CASSLAAGNIQYF. CDR3 nucleotide sequence: TGTGCCAGCAGCTTGGCGGCAGGAAACATTCAGTACTTC.

A remark on this clone: One end of the junction fails to match germline, which may point to a read error. The chain recombines TRBV7-7 with TRBJ2-1; 9 bases are shared with TRBD2. The length of the CDR3 is 17 residues. Germline CDR1 is SSHAT and CDR2 is FNYEAQ (reference sequence). The CDR3 bases are TGTGCTAGCAGCCCCCGGGTAGCGGGAGCGGGGTACAATGAGCAGTTCTTC. Protein product: CASSPRVAGAGYNEQFF.

A single count supports this clone. The J gene is TRBJ2-3, the V gene TRBV4-3; no clear D gene. This CDR3 spans 13 amino acids. In germline, CDR1 is LGHNA, CDR2 YSLEER. The germline V and J ends were trimmed by 8 bases and 4 bases, with 13 bases remaining between them. The CDR3 sequence: CASARSGSDTQYF. The CDR3 nucleotides are TGCGCCAGCGCAAGGTCAGGATCAGATACGCAGTATTTT.

The CDR3 region has the DNA TGTGCCAGCAGTGAATCAGGGGCCACAGATACGCAGTATTTT. It translates to CASSESGATDTQYF. The chain couples TRBV6-1 to TRBJ2-3, with D maybe TRBD1 (6 bases). Trimming took off 2 bases at V and 2 bases at J, with 8 bases between the two ends. The length of the CDR3 is 14 residues. Germline V gene data show CDR1 as MNHNS and CDR2 as SASEGT.

The chain uses TRBV28 and TRBJ1-1, with D perhaps TRBD1 (5 bases). CDR3 length equals 13 residues. Trimming took 3 bases from V and 4 from J, leaving 9 bases between them. Germline V gene lookup returns CDR1 MDHEN and CDR2 SYDVKM. The CDR3 nucleotides read TGTGCCAGCAGTTTCGGGGGGATCACTGAAGCTTTCTTT. It specifies CASSFGGITEAFF.

The V call is TRBV5-4, the J call TRBJ1-1, with unresolved D. V was cut by 3 bases and J by 8 bases, with 11 bases left in between. Germline CDR1 and CDR2: SGHNT and YYREEE (reference sequence). The CDR3 covers 12 residues. CDR3 DNA: TGTGCCAGCAGCTCAACCAGTTGGGAAGCTTTCTTT. Protein: CASSSTSWEAFF.

The chain uses TRBV4-1 and TRBJ2-5; no clear D gene. This CDR3 has 14 amino acids. In germline, CDR1 is MGHRA, CDR2 YSYEKL. V was clipped by 0 bases and J by 1 base, with 6 bases between them. The CDR3 DNA reads as TGCGCCAGCAGCCAAGACGGTACCCAAGAGACCCAGTACTTC. This sequence encodes CASSQDGTQETQYF.

This clone occurred a few times. The chain has TRBV9 and TRBJ1-6; tentatively, D is TRBD1 (5 bases). Germline assignment: CDR1 SGDLS and CDR2 YYNGEE. This CDR3 region has 15 residues. The V gene lost 4 bases and the J gene lost 7 bases, with 15 bases spanning the gap. CDR3 in amino acids: CASSPGGGANSPLHF. The CDR3 coding sequence is TGTGCCAGCAGCCCGGGAGGTGGGGCAAATTCACCCCTCCACTTT. Based on the CDR3 plus reference TRBV9 and TRBJ1-6, the full variable domain is DSGVTQTPKHLITATGQRVTLRCSPRSGDLSVYWYQQSLDQGLQFLIQYYNGEERAKGNILERFSAQQFPDLHSELNLSSLELGDSALYFCASSPGGGANSPLHFGNGTRLTVT.

The chain joins TRBV4-1 to TRBJ2-7; D is possibly TRBD2 (5 bases). This CDR3 contains 16 residues. Per the germline V gene, CDR1 is MGHRA and CDR2 is YSYEKL. Trimming removed 0 bases from V and 4 bases from J, with 16 bases in between. CDR3 DNA sequence: TGCGCCAGCAGCCAAGAAGGTCCGGGAACAACGTACGAGCAGTACTTC. As protein: CASSQEGPGTTYEQYF.

This clone came up once. V gene TRBV6-5 combines with J gene TRBJ2-6; maybe TRBD2 (6 bases). V was pared by 0 bases and J by 3 bases, with 9 bases between. The CDR3 has 16 residues. The germline V gene has CDR1 MNHEY and CDR2 SVGAGI. As DNA, the CDR3 is TGTGCCAGCAGTTACTCAGCCGGGGGTGGGGCCAACGTCCTGACTTTC. Translation: CASSYSAGGGANVLTF.